This is a list of T cell receptor beta chains from one sample in a study of T cell clonotyping in hematopoietic cell transplantation. The data were produced by immunoSEQ multiplex PCR, yet TCRdb's version contains in-frame clones alone and is incomplete. This sample has roughly 27,000 clones, with roughly 84% found just once. This specimen consisted of peripheral blood mononuclear cells, obtained before stem cell transplant. Receptors originate from a woman in her sixties with acute myeloid leukemia. Some clones in this sample may be carry-over from other donors' samples. The CDR3 runs from the conserved cysteine through the conserved F or W. D genes are given only for firm matches. Only part of the rows carry a size: once, few, many, or a class if the clone is expanded.

d_call,clone_size,v_call,j_call,cdr3_length,cdr3_nt,cdr3_aa
.,.,TRBV2,TRBJ2-1,16,TGTGCCAGCAGTGATGCATCCTTCAGCTCCTACAATGAGCAGTTCTTC,CASSDASFSSYNEQFF
TRBD1,.,TRBV19,TRBJ1-1,13,TGTGCCAGTACGCGACAGGGGAACACTGAAGCTTTCTTT,CASTRQGNTEAFF
.,once,TRBV7-6,TRBJ2-7,11,TGTGCCAGCAGCGGGGGACACGAGCAGTACTTC,CASSGGHEQYF
TRBD2,.,TRBV6-5,TRBJ2-7,13,TGTGCCAGCAGTTACGGGGAGGGCTACGAGCAGTACTTC,CASSYGEGYEQYF
TRBD1,.,TRBV6-4,TRBJ1-5,15,TGTGCCAGCACCGGGTCGGGGACAGAGAATCAGCCCCAGCATTTT,CASTGSGTENQPQHF
.,few,TRBV29-1,TRBJ1-2,10,TGCAGCGTTGATTGGGGTGGCTACACCTTC,CSVDWGGYTF
.,.,TRBV6-5,TRBJ1-3,13,TGTGCCAGCAGTTCCCTCTACCCGGACACCATATATTTT,CASSSLYPDTIYF
.,.,TRBV7-9,TRBJ2-7,13,TGTGCCAGCAGCTTCCTTCAAGGGTACGAGCAGTACTTC,CASSFLQGYEQYF
.,.,TRBV15,TRBJ2-5,16,TGTGCCACCAGCAGAGATACTGGGGGACTCCAAGAGACCCAGTACTTC,CATSRDTGGLQETQYF
.,.,TRBV19,TRBJ1-1,14,TGTGCCAGCCTCCGTCAGCGGGGGGGCACTGAAGCTTTCTTT,CASLRQRGGTEAFF
.,.,TRBV5-1,TRBJ2-5,15,TGCGCCAGCAGCTTGGGTGAGGGGTTGGTAGAGACCCAGTACTTC,CASSLGEGLVETQYF
TRBD1,.,TRBV10-3,TRBJ1-1,15,TGTGCCAGCGATGGGACAGGGCTCGGAGGGTCTGAAGCTTTCTTT,CASDGTGLGGSEAFF
.,.,TRBV18,TRBJ1-5,14,TGTGCCAGCTCCGCGGGGGGAGGTTTCCAGCCCCAGCATTTT,CASSAGGGFQPQHF
.,.,TRBV9,TRBJ1-5,18,TGTGCCAGCAGCACCCGGGACGAGGGGACTCCAAGCAATCAGCCCCAGCATTTT,CASSTRDEGTPSNQPQHF
TRBD2,once,TRBV7-3,TRBJ2-3,15,TGTGCCAGCAGTAAACACGGGGCGCGGGAGGATACGCAGTATTTT,CASSKHGAREDTQYF
.,few,TRBV9,TRBJ2-7,15,TGTGCCAGCAGCGTCGCGGTAGGTGGGGGGTACGAGCAGTACTTC,CASSVAVGGGYEQYF
TRBD1,once,TRBV7-6,TRBJ2-7,16,TGTGCCAGCAGCTTAGCGGACAGGGGGCGTCCCTACGAGCAGTACTTC,CASSLADRGRPYEQYF
TRBD2,.,TRBV4-1,TRBJ2-1,17,TGCGCCAGCAGCCATCGACTAGCGGGAGGCCCTATGGATGAGCAGTTCTTC,CASSHRLAGGPMDEQFF
.,once,TRBV9,TRBJ1-1,16,TGTGCCAGCAGCGTCTGGGGCCTCGGAGGAGAAACTGAAGCTTTCTTT,CASSVWGLGGETEAFF
.,.,TRBV10-3,TRBJ2-2,14,TGTGCCATCACCCGAAAACAGGGAACCGGGGAGCTGTTTTTT,CAITRKQGTGELFF
TRBD1,.,TRBV7-2,TRBJ2-1,13,TGTGCCAGTTCCCGGGACAGGGGCGAGCAGCAGTTCTTC,CASSRDRGEQQFF
.,.,TRBV6-1,TRBJ2-7,14,TGTGCCAGCAGTGAAAGGCAGCACTACTACGAGCAGTACTTC,CASSERQHYYEQYF
.,.,TRBV5-6,TRBJ1-1,14,TGTGCCAGCAGCGCCAGGGCCTGGAACACTGAAGCTTTCTTT,CASSARAWNTEAFF
TRBD1,few,TRBV6-1,TRBJ2-1,15,TGTGCCAGCAGGGGGACAGGGTACTCCTACAATGAGCAGTTCTTC,CASRGTGYSYNEQFF
.,.,TRBV7-3,TRBJ2-5,13,TGTGCCAGCAGCTTTAGGGCGGACGAGACCCAGTACTTC,CASSFRADETQYF
.,.,TRBV9,TRBJ1-2,12,TGTGCCAGCAGCGGGCCCGGGGCAGGTAACACCTTC,CASSGPGAGNTF
.,.,TRBV9,TRBJ1-1,16,TGTGCCAGCAGCGTAGAGGCAGACGTCATGAACACTGAAGCTTTCTTT,CASSVEADVMNTEAFF
.,.,TRBV5-1,TRBJ2-7,15,TGCGCCAGCAGCCGCTTAGGACCTTACTCCTACGAGCAGTACTTC,CASSRLGPYSYEQYF
.,.,TRBV28,TRBJ1-1,13,TGTGCCAGCGGGGTCCGGGGTTACACTGAAGCTTTCTTT,CASGVRGYTEAFF
.,.,TRBV2,TRBJ2-7,12,TGTGCCAGCAGTGGCCCGGAGTACGAGCAGTACTTC,CASSGPEYEQYF
TRBD1,.,TRBV5-1,TRBJ1-1,14,TGCGCCAGCAGCTCAGGGACAGCGGGCACTGAAGCTTTCTTT,CASSSGTAGTEAFF
.,.,TRBV2,TRBJ1-2,11,TGTGCCAGCAGCGCCAGCTATGGCTACACCTTC,CASSASYGYTF
.,.,TRBV27,TRBJ1-1,14,TGTGCCAGCTCCTGGGGGTGGCTGAACACTGAAGCTTTCTTT,CASSWGWLNTEAFF
.,.,TRBV4-3,TRBJ2-3,16,TGCGCCAGCAGCCAAGATACGGGGGCGAGGACAGATACGCAGTATTTT,CASSQDTGARTDTQYF
.,.,TRBV6-6,TRBJ2-7,12,TGTGCCAGCATGGGGGAGACCCACGAGCAGTACTTC,CASMGETHEQYF
.,.,TRBV4-1,TRBJ2-7,17,TGCGCCAGCAGCCTTATCCTTGGGGGCGGTCACTCCTACGAGCAGTACTTC,CASSLILGGGHSYEQYF
TRBD2,.,TRBV7-3,TRBJ2-1,15,TGTGCCAGCAGCCCTGGGGGGGGGACCTACAATGAGCAGTTCTTC,CASSPGGGTYNEQFF
TRBD2,.,TRBV29-1,TRBJ2-1,16,TGCAGCGGTGTCCTAGCGGGGGGGCCTTCCTACAATGAGCAGTTCTTC,CSGVLAGGPSYNEQFF
.,.,TRBV15,TRBJ1-2,14,TGTGCCACCAGCAGGCAGGGGAACAACTATGGCTACACCTTC,CATSRQGNNYGYTF
.,.,TRBV28,TRBJ1-3,16,TGTGCCAGCAGCCGTGGACAAGGGCCCTCTGGAAACACCATATATTTT,CASSRGQGPSGNTIYF
TRBD2,.,TRBV19,TRBJ2-2,15,TGTGCCAGTCAGCCGGGACTAGCGAGGGCCGGGGAGCTGTTTTTT,CASQPGLARAGELFF
.,.,TRBV7-9,TRBJ2-3,12,TGTGCCAGCAGCTTATTCGCGGATACGCAGTATTTT,CASSLFADTQYF
TRBD2,.,TRBV6-4,TRBJ2-1,13,TGTGCCAGCAGTGACCGACTAGCCGGTGAGCAGTTCTTC,CASSDRLAGEQFF
.,.,TRBV5-6,TRBJ1-2,13,TGTGCCAGCAGCTTGGCAGTTGCCGGTGGCTACACCTTC,CASSLAVAGGYTF
TRBD1,.,TRBV9,TRBJ1-3,15,TGTGCCAGCGCCCGACAGGGGGCCCCTGGAAACACCATATATTTT,CASARQGAPGNTIYF
.,.,TRBV9,TRBJ2-3,13,TGTGCCAGCAGCGGGGGGATCACAGATACGCAGTATTTT,CASSGGITDTQYF
.,.,TRBV7-2,TRBJ1-6,13,TGTGCCAGCAGCTTAGTGCAGAATTCACCCCTCCACTTT,CASSLVQNSPLHF
.,.,TRBV2,TRBJ2-7,13,TGTGCCAGCAGTCGGGACGGACCCTACGAGCAGTACTTC,CASSRDGPYEQYF
.,.,TRBV5-7,TRBJ2-7,14,TGTGCCAGCAGCGCCCGTTGGGGGAGCTACGAGCAGTACTTC,CASSARWGSYEQYF
TRBD1,.,TRBV10-3,TRBJ1-1,12,TGTGCCATCAGACAGGGGAGCACTGAAGCTTTCTTT,CAIRQGSTEAFF
.,.,TRBV7-3,TRBJ2-3,13,TGTGCCAGCAGCCTGCAGGGGACAGATACGCAGTATTTT,CASSLQGTDTQYF
TRBD2,.,TRBV27,TRBJ2-1,12,TGTGCCACGGGACTAGGGTTAACGGAGCAGTTCTTC,CATGLGLTEQFF
TRBD2,.,TRBV2,TRBJ2-7,15,TGTGCCAGCAGTGAAAAAGCTAGCGGGACACACGAGCAGTACTTC,CASSEKASGTHEQYF